Presented here are 20 T cell receptor beta chains from one specimen sequenced in a study of Graves' ophthalmopathy and Graves' hyperthyroidism. For repertoire sequencing, the TCR beta CDR3 regions were amplified from RNA transcripts. HTBI primers were employed in first-round RT-PCR, then a second-round multiplex PCR followed. TCRdb recomputed calls from the multiplex PCR reads with MiXCR, one row per CDR3 protein. The sample lists around 1.1 million distinct CDR3 sequences, about 35% occurring once. Sequencing was done on a sample of peripheral blood or thyroid tissue (not recorded which). The receptors here all came from an adult man with Graves' hyperthyroidism.

This chain connects TRBV25-1 to TRBJ1-6; TRBD1 might be the D (5 bases). CDR1 and CDR2 from the germline V gene are MGHDK and SYGVNS. This CDR3 has 16 residues. The V end lost 10 bases, the J end lost 0 bases, and 16 bases lay between the germline ends. The CDR3: CATIGTSGSYNSPLHF. The CDR3 nucleotides are TGTGCCACCATCGGGACCTCAGGCTCCTATAATTCACCCCTCCACTTT.

A single count supports this clonotype. The chain recombines TRBV7-9 with TRBJ2-7, with D perhaps matching TRBD1 (6 bases). Trimming cost V 5 bases and J 1 base, with 24 bases left between them. This CDR3 is 18 amino acids long. CDR1 and CDR2 from the germline V gene are SEHNR and FQNEAQ (reference sequence). This chain's CDR3 is CASSPSAGGAGASYEQYF. CDR3 DNA sequence: TGTGCCAGCAGCCCCTCAGCCGGTGGGGCAGGGGCTTCCTACGAGCAGTACTTC. Looking up the rest from reference TRBV7-9 and TRBJ2-7 gives the full variable domain: DTGVSQNPRHKITKRGQNVTFRCDPISEHNRLYWYRQTLGQGPEFLTYFQNEAQLEKSRLLSDRFSAERPKGSFSTLEIQRTEQGDSAMYLCASSPSAGGAGASYEQYFGPGTRLTVT.

This clonotype was counted many times. V is TRBV6-5 and J is TRBJ1-4, with unresolved D. Germline assignment: CDR1 MNHEY and CDR2 SVGAGI. The CDR3 runs 14 residues. Deletions cut 4 bases from V and 2 bases from J, with 8 bases between. The CDR3 region has the DNA TGTGCCAGCAGTTTGGACCCCACTAATGAAAAACTGTTTTTT. This encodes CASSLDPTNEKLFF.

This clonotype was seen ten or more times. The chain is built from TRBV7-8 and TRBJ2-7; D is ambiguous. V was pared by 7 bases and J by 5 bases, with 15 bases between. The CDR3 has 13 residues. CDR1 and CDR2 (germline): SGHVS, FQNEAQ. The chain's CDR3 is CASTESRLDEQYF. In DNA, the CDR3 is TGTGCCAGCACCGAAAGTCGCCTGGACGAGCAGTACTTC.

This clonotype occurred a few times. V gene TRBV27 combines with J gene TRBJ1-5; no clear D gene. Germline V gene lookup returns CDR1 MNHEY and CDR2 SMNVEV (reference sequence). V gave up 5 bases and J gave up 6 bases, with 14 bases separating them. This CDR3 spans 14 amino acids. Here the CDR3 DNA reads TGTGCCAGCAGTCAGAACCCCTTTGCTCAGCCCCAGCATTTT. Encoded protein: CASSQNPFAQPQHF.

This clonotype was detected many times. The genes are TRBV29-1 and TRBJ1-1; no clear D gene. Looked up from germline, CDR1 is SQVTM and CDR2 is ANQGSEA. This CDR3 has 13 amino acids. V dropped 7 bases and J dropped 0 bases, with 12 bases sitting between them. CDR3 bases: TGCAGCGCGGTACGCGCGATGAACACTGAAGCTTTCTTT. It codes for CSAVRAMNTEAFF.

Notes on this clonotype: Because the CDR3 is missing its conserved closing phenylalanine or tryptophan, this is likely a read error. It is unclear where the CDR3 begins or ends on the DNA, so no DNA is shown, and the CDR3 is as TCRdb lists it. This rearrangement joins TRBV10-3 to TRBJ1-1; the table assigns TRBD1, which was not confirmed against the DNA. The CDR3 length is 9 residues, termini included. CDR1 is ENHRY and CDR2 is SYGVKD in the germline V gene. The CDR3 region is CAIGAGASS.

In this sample, this clonotype turned up a few times. The rearrangement joins TRBV10-3 to TRBJ1-1; D gene unclear. The V end was cut by 0 bases, the J end by 3 bases, with 8 bases between. Germline V lookup: CDR1 ENHRY, CDR2 SYGVKD. CDR3 size: 14 residues. CDR3 DNA sequence: TGTGCCATCAGTGAGTCCGGGGTCGACACTGAAGCTTTCTTT. Amino acid sequence: CAISESGVDTEAFF.

The genes are TRBV9 and TRBJ2-5; 7 nucleotides agree with TRBD2. CDR3 size: 14 residues. The ends lost 4 bases at V and 1 base at J; junction bases unmatched: 4. Germline assignment: CDR1 SGDLS and CDR2 YYNGEE. The CDR3, as DNA: TGTGCCAGCAGCCCCTGGGAGGGCCAAGAGACCCAGTACTTC. It encodes CASSPWEGQETQYF.

This chain joins TRBV29-1 and TRBJ1-2, with TRBD1 identical over 9 bases. V lost 4 bases and J lost 8; bases outside the gene matches: 8. Germline CDR1 reads SQVTM; CDR2 reads ANQGSEA. The CDR3 length is 13 residues. The CDR3 sequence: CSVAVGQGHGYTF. CDR3 nucleotides: TGCAGCGTTGCGGTGGGACAGGGCCACGGCTACACCTTC.

This clonotype occurred many times. The CDR3 DNA reads TGCGCCAGCAGCTTGCACAGGGTGAACTATAATTCACCCCTCCACTTT. Its protein product is CASSLHRVNYNSPLHF. V is TRBV5-1 and J is TRBJ1-6; D perhaps matches TRBD1 (6 bases). Germline CDR1 and CDR2: SGHRS and YFSETQ. The CDR3 runs to 16 residues. V was clipped by 1 base and J by 3 bases, with 11 bases between them.

This clonotype has a count of ten or more. The CDR3, as DNA: TGTGCCAGCAGCTTGCGGGGGGACGAGCTGTTTTTT. It encodes CASSLRGDELFF. The chain couples TRBV7-2 to TRBJ2-2; 8 nucleotides align to TRBD2. V lost 3 bases, J lost 11 bases, and 2 bases stayed unmatched. From germline, CDR1 is SGHTA and CDR2 FQGNSA. This CDR3 has 12 amino acids.

This chain connects TRBV20-1 to TRBJ1-4; 7 nucleotides line up with TRBD1. Trimming took 1 base from V and 0 from J; bases not matched to a gene: 14. The CDR3 length is 19 residues. CDR1 is DFQATT and CDR2 is SNEGSKA in the germline V gene (reference sequence). The CDR3: CSARGATGTKYATNEKLFF. The CDR3 region has the DNA TGCAGTGCTAGAGGGGCGACAGGGACAAAATATGCAACTAATGAAAAACTGTTTTTT.

This chain connects TRBV4-3 to TRBJ1-1; 7 bases align to TRBD1. With V trimmed by 4 bases and J by 6 bases, 14 bases remained unmatched. Per germline, CDR1 LGHNA and CDR2 YSLEER. The CDR3 length is 16 residues. The CDR3 DNA sequence: TGCGCCAGCAGCCCGCAGACCACAGGGGTGGATGCTGAAGCTTTCTTT. This codes for CASSPQTTGVDAEAFF.

On this clonotype itself: This may arise from a read error, as a much more abundant clone is one base away. This sequence joins TRBV29-1 and TRBJ2-2, with D perhaps matching TRBD1 (6 bases). The CDR3 loop spans 14 amino acids. Germline CDR1 and CDR2: SQVTM and ANQGSEA. The CDR3 DNA sequence: TGCAGCGTTGACAGGGGTCCTCAAACCGGGGAGCCGTTTTTT. It codes for CSVDRGPQTGEPFF.

About this clonotype: One end of the junction varies from germline; a read error may be responsible. The chain combines TRBV7-9 with TRBJ1-6; D not certain. Germline lookup yields CDR1 SEHNR and CDR2 FQNEAQ (reference sequence). The CDR3 runs to 18 residues. The CDR3 nucleotides read TGTGCCAGCAGCTTACGGGGAGGGCCCCCCTCCTATAATCCACCCCTCCACTTT. It translates to CASSLRGGPPSYNPPLHF.

This clonotype was counted ten times or more. The rearrangement uses TRBV7-9 and TRBJ2-2; D might be TRBD2 (5 bases). The CDR3 has 16 residues. Germline loops: CDR1 SEHNR, CDR2 FQNEAQ (reference sequence). V lost 6 bases to trimming and J lost 2 bases, with 16 bases between them. CDR3 residues: CASSVGSKINTGELFF. The CDR3, as DNA: TGTGCCAGCAGTGTTGGGAGCAAGATCAACACCGGGGAGCTGTTTTTT. Full variable domain (outside the CDR3, taken from reference TRBV7-9 and TRBJ2-2): DTGVSQNPRHKITKRGQNVTFRCDPISEHNRLYWYRQTLGQGPEFLTYFQNEAQLEKSRLLSDRFSAERPKGSFSTLEIQRTEQGDSAMYLCASSVGSKINTGELFFGEGSRLTVL.

This chain connects TRBV7-3 to TRBJ2-7, with D possibly matching TRBD2 (5 bases). V was trimmed by 5 bases and J by 3 bases, leaving 14 bases between them. The CDR3 length is 14 residues. Germline V gene sequence: CDR1 SGHTA, CDR2 FQGTGA. The chain's CDR3 is CASSPRALCYEQYF. The CDR3 nucleotides read TGTGCCAGCAGCCCGAGGGCCCTCTGCTACGAGCAGTACTTC.

This clonotype came up a few times. This rearrangement joins TRBV10-2 to TRBJ2-2, with D possibly TRBD1 on 6 matching bases. From germline, CDR1 is WSHSY and CDR2 SAAADI. V gave up 6 bases and J gave up 3 bases, with 14 bases separating them. The CDR3 loop spans 15 amino acids. CDR3 residues: CASRETTGHTGELFF. DNA for the CDR3: TGCGCCAGCAGGGAAACAACAGGGCACACCGGGGAGCTGTTTTTT.

The rearrangement uses TRBV7-2 and TRBJ2-7; possible D gene TRBD2, 5 bases. Germline assignment: CDR1 SGHTA and CDR2 FQGNSA. Between the trimmed V and J ends, which lost 7 bases and 6 bases, there was a span of 34 bases. The CDR3 loop spans 19 amino acids. The CDR3 nucleotides are TGTGCCAGCATCTATGGGGAGAGTCGGGCCGGAGTTAAAGGGATCGAGCAGTACTTC. It specifies CASIYGESRAGVKGIEQYF.